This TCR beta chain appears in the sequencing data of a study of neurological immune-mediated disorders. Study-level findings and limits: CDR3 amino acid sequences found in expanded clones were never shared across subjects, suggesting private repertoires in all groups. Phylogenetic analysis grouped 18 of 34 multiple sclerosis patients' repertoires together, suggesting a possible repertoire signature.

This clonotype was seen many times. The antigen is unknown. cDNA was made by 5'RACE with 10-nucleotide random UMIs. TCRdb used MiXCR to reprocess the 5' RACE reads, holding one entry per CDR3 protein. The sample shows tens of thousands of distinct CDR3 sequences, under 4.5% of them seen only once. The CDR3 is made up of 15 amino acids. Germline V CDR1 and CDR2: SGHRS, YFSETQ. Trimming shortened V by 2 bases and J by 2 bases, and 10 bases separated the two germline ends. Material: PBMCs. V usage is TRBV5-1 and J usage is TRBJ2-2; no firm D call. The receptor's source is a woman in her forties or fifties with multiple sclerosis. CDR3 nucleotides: TGCGCCAGCAGCTTTAGGCGAGCAAACACCGGGGAGCTGTTTTTT. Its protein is CASSFRRANTGELFF.